This T cell receptor (beta chain) is from a study of naive CD8 T cells in extremely preterm neonates (dated by TCRdb to the late 2010s). Some background on the complete study: The study compared TCRbeta CDR3 repertoires of sorted naive CD8+ T cells across four age groups: extremely preterm neonates, term neonates, young children and adults. What the research found in general, with its limitations: Compared with the older groups, preterm CDR3s were shorter and closer to germline, carrying fewer N additions and showing less junctional trimming. Significantly lower iChao1 richness than in all other age groups (p < 0.05) and an even clone distribution were observed in preterm neonates, indicating a less rich repertoire. A small sample size and variable productive template counts among preterm samples were noted by the authors as limitations. Prospective longitudinal studies of preterm and term neonates were called for by the authors so that T cell development could be tracked within individuals. A larger fraction of CDR3 nucleotide sequences was shared among preterm neonates (around 2.5%) than among term neonates (about 0.4%), young children (around 0.03%) and adults (about 0.01%).

A two-step, bias-controlled multiplex PCR was used to amplify TCRbeta CDR3 regions from genomic DNA. The multiplex PCR used primers specific for every TRBV and TRBJ gene segment. The immunoSEQ Assay was used to generate TCRbeta repertoire data. Concerning the study's data processing: A relative-frequency ratio and a modified nearest-neighbor algorithm were applied to filter and cluster reads so that closely related sequences were merged. IMGT annotation was followed for the assignment of V, D and J genes to CDR3 sequences. Template counts were corrected for PCR amplification bias and quantified by comparison with synthetic TCR CDR3 analog sequences. Only unique productive sequences, defined as in-frame CDR3 sequences lacking stop codons, were included in the analyses. The immunoSEQ Analyzer software was used to calculate clonality, defined as 1 minus Pielou's evenness, and iChao1 richness. JMP was used for statistical testing, with Student's t-test or a non-parametric test applied depending on Shapiro-Wilk normality results. TCRdb stores this immuneACCESS table with in-frame sequences only. Part of the clones is absent; in the studies checked, under half of the shortfall reflects unresolved V genes, and no reason is known for the rest. Clonal size and the V and J genes are those of that table, whereas D and trimming came from the DNA. The sample table lists about 23,000 clones, approximately 89% of them with a count of one. The ten top clones hold approximately 0.84% of the sample.

The preterm samples were obtained from a few extremely preterm deliveries at roughly 22-28 weeks of gestation. The study excluded pregnancies involving fetal demise, active maternal HSV infection or known maternal HIV infection. A FACSAria III cell sorter was used to sort live, Annexin V-negative naive CD8+ T cells (CD3+CD8+CD45RA+CCR7+). Each sample yielded between roughly 17,000 and 110,000 sorted naive CD8+ T cells. Preassembled standardized sampling kits were used to collect mixed venous-arterial cord blood. Cord blood stayed at room temperature and was processed within 4 hours after collection. Ficoll-Paque density gradient centrifugation of diluted blood was used to isolate mononuclear cells. Before sorting, mononuclear cells were cryopreserved in around 10% DMSO with approximately 90% FBS and kept in long-term storage at -150 degrees C. After thawing, the cells were stained with Annexin V and with antibodies against CD3, CD8, CCR7 and CD45RA. Genomic DNA was extracted from snap-frozen sorted cell pellets with the DNeasy Blood and Tissue Kit.

A note on this clone: Its antigen remains undetermined. Per-base quality was not reported, and no clone a single base away is much larger than it.

For CDR1 and CDR2, the germline V gene (reference sequence) lists MNHEY and SMNVEV. From the cysteine up to the phenylalanine, the CDR3 has a length of 13 residues. Only the CDR3 DNA stays, 39 bases, in frame from base 1. Between the V and J ends, shortened by 4 bases and 1 base respectively, the junction contains 8 bases. The receptor comes from a boy who was born preterm. The rearranged chain carries TRBV27 and TRBJ2-7, with the D gene not confidently named. The sample consisted of naive CD8+ T cells from cord blood. The CDR3 has the sequence CASSSGSSYEQYF. The sequence in DNA is TGTGCCAGCAGTTCTGGGTCATCCTACGAGCAGTACTTC.